This passage covers 7 T cell receptor beta chains from one sample sequenced in a study of cytomegalovirus exposure and HLA in healthy donors. 60 Vbeta and 13 Jbeta primers were used in PCR. Produced via immunoSEQ multiplex PCR; TCRdb's table is partial and in-frame only. Its clone listing holds 90,000 to 120,000 clones. Sequenced: PBMCs. The receptors here all came from a man over 45 in good health and CMV-seronegative.

The gene calls are TRBV4-2 and TRBJ2-3; 8 positions match TRBD2. This CDR3 has 17 residues. V shed 2 bases, J shed 3 bases, and the junction held 10 bases outside the gene matches. Germline lookup yields CDR1 LGHNA and CDR2 YNFKEQ. CDR3 DNA: TGTGCCAGCAGCCAAAGGACTCGGGAGGGCCGTACAGATACGCAGTATTTT. Translation: CASSQRTREGRTDTQYF.

The chain joins TRBV11-2 to TRBJ1-1, with a weak D call TRBD1 (5 bases). The V gene lost 6 bases and the J gene lost 4 bases, with 12 bases spanning the gap. CDR3 size: 13 residues. The germline gives CDR1 SGHAT, CDR2 FQNNGV. Here the CDR3 DNA reads TGTGCCAGCAGTTTCGGGGGGGGCACTGAAGCTTTCTTT. Translation: CASSFGGGTEAFF.

The V and J genes are TRBV6-1 and TRBJ1-5; D is undetermined. Per the germline V gene, CDR1 is MNHNS and CDR2 is SASEGT. V lost 2 bases, J lost 2 bases, and 4 bases lay in between. The CDR3 extends over 13 amino acids. The CDR3 here is CASSELGNQPQHF. CDR3 DNA sequence: TGTGCCAGCAGTGAACTTGGCAATCAGCCCCAGCATTTT.

The CDR3 region is CASSSAAGVSYEQYF. The DNA for the CDR3 is TGTGCCAGCAGCTCAGCCGCCGGGGTCTCCTACGAGCAGTACTTC. The V and J genes are TRBV7-2 and TRBJ2-7, with D possibly TRBD2 on 5 matching bases. The CDR3 has 15 residues. Trimming removed 4 bases at V and 0 bases at J, with 13 bases between. From germline, CDR1 is SGHTA and CDR2 FQGNSA. Supplemented by reference TRBV7-2 and TRBJ2-7, the full variable domain reads GAGVSQSPSNKVTEKGKDVELRCDPISGHTALYWYRQSLGQGLEFLIYFQGNSAPDKSGLPSDRFSAERTGGSVSTLTIQRTQQEDSAVYLCASSSAAGVSYEQYFGPGTRLTVT.

The chain has TRBV7-2 and TRBJ2-5; 7 bases match TRBD2. The germline CDR1 and CDR2 sequences are SGHTA and FQGNSA. V lost 4 bases to trimming and J lost 2 bases; unmatched junction nucleotides: 7. The CDR3 consists of 15 residues. CDR3 loop: CASSSAGARQETQYF. CDR3 DNA sequence: TGTGCCAGCAGCTCCGCGGGAGCCAGGCAAGAGACCCAGTACTTC.

J is TRBJ2-1 and V is TRBV29-1; TRBD2 agrees at 7 bases. Looked up from germline, CDR1 is SQVTM and CDR2 is ANQGSEA. CDR3 length: 14 residues. Trimming removed 7 bases from V and 8 bases from J; junction bases left unmatched: 14. The chain's CDR3 is CSAYPLTSSDEQFF. The CDR3 DNA follows: TGCAGCGCGTACCCCCTGACTAGCAGCGATGAGCAGTTCTTC.

The CDR3 DNA sequence: TGTGCCTCCGGGGTCAATTTGCCAGATACGCAGTATTTT. Translation: CASGVNLPDTQYF. The chain uses TRBV11-1 and TRBJ2-3; the D gene is possibly TRBD2 (5 bases). Deletions cut 11 bases from V and 4 bases from J, with 16 bases between. The CDR3 runs 13 residues. Germline V CDR1 and CDR2: SGHAT, FQDESV (reference sequence).